This entry concerns a single T cell receptor beta chain. This sample is drawn from a study of cytomegalovirus exposure and HLA in healthy donors. Clones were sequenced by immunoSEQ multiplex PCR, and TCRdb holds only the in-frame ones, with some missing. The sample records 150,000 to 200,000 clones, around 86% being singletons. V shed 4 bases and J shed 6 bases, with 15 bases lying between them. The germline CDR1 and CDR2 sequences are GTSNPN and SVGIG (reference sequence). The CDR3 totals 13 residues. This clonotype originated in a woman aged 18-29 years in good health and CMV-seronegative. The chain employs TRBV30 and TRBJ1-2; D gene uncertain. The specimen was PBMCs. The CDR3 DNA reads as TGTGCCTGGAAGGTGGCAGCGGCCGATGGCTACACCTTC. Translated, it gives CAWKVAAADGYTF.